Shown below are 32 T cell receptor beta chains from a single sample sequenced in a study of Tregs in tolerant kidney transplant recipients. Method: immunoSEQ multiplex PCR; TCRdb's copy keeps in-frame clones and lacks some. The data hold more than 70,000 clones, with 75% to 95% observed a single time. Related graft donors supplied nonmyeloablative bone marrow transplants, and mixed chimerism was transient. The sequenced sample was CD4+ T cells from blood (PBMCs), obtained 24 months after the transplant. Receptor source: a human patient who received a combined kidney and bone marrow transplant. Some T cells may possibly be graft donor cells.

Worth noting for this clone: At one boundary the junction diverges from the germline segment, which might be a read error. This specimen includes other DNA sequences encoding the same CDR3. This chain uses TRBV18 with TRBJ1-6, with D possibly being TRBD1 (6 bases). Germline assignment: CDR1 KGHSH and CDR2 LQKENI. The CDR3 contains 13 residues. Here the CDR3 DNA reads TGTGCCAGCTCACCAGGACAGAATTCCCCCCTCCACTTT. Translating it yields CASSPGQNSPLHF.

In nucleotides, the CDR3 is TGCAGCGTTGTTCCATACGGGAGACTAGCGGACAATGAGCAGTTCTTC. The encoded protein is CSVVPYGRLADNEQFF. The gene calls are TRBV29-1 and TRBJ2-1; 9 nucleotides agree with TRBD2. There are 16 residues in the CDR3. The V gene end was trimmed by 4 bases and the J gene end by 5 bases; junction bases not matched to a gene: 12. Germline CDR1 reads SQVTM; CDR2 reads ANQGSEA.

The chain is built from TRBV14 and TRBJ2-1; 15 bases fit TRBD2. This CDR3 comprises 16 residues. Germline CDR1 SGHDN, CDR2 FVKESK. V dropped 3 bases and J dropped 6; count of bases not matched to a gene: 3. CDR3 sequence (DNA): TGTGCCAGCAGCCAGGGACTAGCGGGAGGTCTCAATGAGCAGTTCTTC. It specifies CASSQGLAGGLNEQFF.

CDR3 sequence (DNA): TGCGCCAGCAGCTTGGCTGCGGGTAGCACAGATACGCAGTATTTT. Translated: CASSLAAGSTDTQYF. The V gene is TRBV5-1, the J gene TRBJ2-3; maybe TRBD2 (5 bases). The CDR3 contains 15 residues. Germline CDR1 and CDR2: SGHRS and YFSETQ. Trimming left V 0 bases short and J 0 bases short, with 8 bases between.

This chain connects TRBV6-1 to TRBJ2-5, with 9 bases aligning to TRBD1. The CDR3 contains 15 residues. Germline V gives CDR1 MNHNS, CDR2 SASEGT. Trimming cost V 4 bases and J 5 bases; bases outside gene matches: 8. The CDR3 coding sequence is TGTGCCAGCAGTGCCCCGGGACAGGGATACGAGACCCAGTACTTC. Its translation: CASSAPGQGYETQYF.

The chain has TRBV6-6 and TRBJ1-2; D is undetermined. Germline CDR1 reads MNHNY; CDR2 reads SVGAGI (reference sequence). Trimming left V 2 bases short and J 5 bases short, with 12 bases between. The CDR3 covers 14 residues. DNA for the CDR3: TGTGCCAGCAGTTACGTAGCGGATCCTTATGGCTACACCTTC. This translates into CASSYVADPYGYTF.

This sequence joins TRBV30 and TRBJ1-2; no firm D call. Germline CDR1 GTSNPN, CDR2 SVGIG (reference sequence). CDR3 size: 12 residues. V was clipped by 0 bases and J by 4 bases, with 6 bases between them. The CDR3 DNA reads as TGTGCCTGGAGTGTGGACTCCTATGGCTACACCTTC. Residues: CAWSVDSYGYTF.

The V gene is TRBV7-9, the J gene TRBJ2-2; the D gene is possibly TRBD2 (6 bases). Germline values: CDR1 SEHNR, CDR2 FQNEAQ (reference sequence). This CDR3 has 15 amino acids. V gave up 5 bases and J gave up 3 bases, with 13 bases separating them. The CDR3 is CASSTGGPYTGELFF. CDR3 DNA: TGTGCCAGCAGCACCGGGGGACCATACACCGGGGAGCTGTTTTTT.

CDR3 in amino acids: CASTGQGGTGELFF. CDR3 in DNA: TGTGCCAGCACCGGACAGGGTGGGACCGGGGAGCTGTTTTTT. This rearrangement joins TRBV6-1 to TRBJ2-2; the match to TRBD1 covers 8 bases. The trim removed 7 bases at V and 5 bases at J, leaving 6 bases unmatched. Germline V gene lookup returns CDR1 MNHNS and CDR2 SASEGT. CDR3 length: 14 residues.

This chain connects TRBV25-1 to TRBJ2-7; a possible D gene is TRBD1 (6 bases). V was clipped by 2 bases and J by 6 bases, with 14 bases between them. This CDR3 has 14 amino acids. CDR1 is MGHDK, CDR2 SYGVNS, per germline. The CDR3 reads CASSEVRDTGEQYF. CDR3 nucleotide sequence: TGTGCCAGCAGTGAAGTCCGGGACACGGGCGAGCAGTACTTC.

The chain carries TRBV25-1 and TRBJ2-1; 11 bases agree with TRBD2. The germline V gene has CDR1 MGHDK and CDR2 SYGVNS. The CDR3 covers 15 residues. Trimming at V came to 4 bases and at J to 7 bases, leaving 6 bases not matched to a gene. The CDR3 region has the DNA TGTGCCAGCAGTGGGACTAGCGGGTTTGGGAATGAGCAGTTCTTC. Translation gives CASSGTSGFGNEQFF. Combining the CDR3 with reference TRBV25-1 and TRBJ2-1 gives the whole variable domain EADIYQTPRYLVIGTGKKITLECSQTMGHDKMYWYQQDPGMELHLIHYSYGVNSTEKGDLSSESTVSRIRTEHFPLTLESARPSHTSQYLCASSGTSGFGNEQFFGPGTRLTVL.

The chain couples TRBV7-8 to TRBJ1-1; weak D call: TRBD1 (6 bases). CDR3 length equals 13 residues. Germline assignment: CDR1 SGHVS and CDR2 FQNEAQ. Trimming took off 1 base at V and 8 bases at J, with 11 bases between the two ends. CDR3 bases: TGTGCCAGCAGCTTAGGTCCAGGGGCGGAAGCTTTCTTT. Its protein is CASSLGPGAEAFF. Together with reference TRBV7-8 and TRBJ1-1, the CDR3 gives the full variable domain: GAGVSQSPRYKVAKRGQDVALRCDPISGHVSLFWYQQALGQGPEFLTYFQNEAQLDKSGLPSDRFFAERPEGSVSTLKIQRTQQEDSAVYLCASSLGPGAEAFFGQGTRLTVV.

The chain couples TRBV5-4 to TRBJ2-3, with 11 nucleotides matching TRBD2. The trim removed 0 bases at V and 3 bases at J, leaving 3 bases unmatched. This CDR3 has 16 residues. Per the germline V gene, CDR1 is SGHNT and CDR2 is YYREEE (reference sequence). The CDR3 coding sequence is TGTGCCAGCAGCTTGGACCTAGCGGGAGGAACAGATACGCAGTATTTT. Protein: CASSLDLAGGTDTQYF.

The rearrangement joins TRBV9 to TRBJ2-1; tentative D call: TRBD2 (5 bases). Trimming removed 2 bases at V and 5 bases at J, with 14 bases between. The germline CDR1 and CDR2 sequences are SGDLS and YYNGEE. CDR3 size: 15 residues. CDR3 nucleotide sequence: TGTGCCAGCAGCGTCGAAAGCGGTACACACAATGAGCAGTTCTTC. Translated: CASSVESGTHNEQFF.

This sequence joins TRBV14 and TRBJ2-1, with TRBD2 matching 10 bases. The CDR3 is 15 amino acids. Germline CDR1 SGHDN, CDR2 FVKESK. Trimming cost V 5 bases and J 8 bases; bases outside gene matches: 9. CDR3 DNA: TGTGCCAGCAGCTCTCTAGCGGGGGTGGGAGATGAGCAGTTCTTC. It encodes CASSSLAGVGDEQFF.

The chain employs TRBV29-1 and TRBJ1-1; possible D gene TRBD1, 5 bases. The CDR3 has 14 residues. Germline assignment: CDR1 SQVTM and CDR2 ANQGSEA. The CDR3 DNA follows: TGCACCTGTTGGGGGGGGGATTTGGGTACTGAAGCTTTCTTT. As protein: CTCWGGDLGTEAFF.

In its sample, this clone was seen once. This chain joins TRBV6-1 and TRBJ2-2; TRBD2 matches 7 bases. V was pared by 3 bases and J by 6 bases, with 10 bases of the junction left unmatched. Germline V gene lookup returns CDR1 MNHNS and CDR2 SASEGT. This CDR3 region has 16 residues. CDR3 amino acids: CASSDDSREAPGELFF. CDR3 coding DNA: TGTGCCAGCAGTGATGACAGCCGGGAGGCACCCGGGGAGCTGTTTTTT.

The V and J genes are TRBV5-1 and TRBJ2-7; unclear D gene. Trimming pared 0 bases from V and 3 bases from J, leaving 13 bases between. Germline V CDR1 and CDR2: SGHRS, YFSETQ. This CDR3 spans 15 amino acids. DNA of the CDR3: TGCGCCAGCAGCTTGGCTATTGGGCCTGGCTACGAGCAGTACTTC. This codes for CASSLAIGPGYEQYF.

The chain employs TRBV7-2 and TRBJ2-4, with a possible D match to TRBD2 (6 bases). V gave up 4 bases and J gave up 6 bases, with 13 bases separating them. The CDR3 sequence is 14 residues long. CDR1 and CDR2 from the germline V gene are SGHTA and FQGNSA. The CDR3 DNA reads TGTGCCAGCAGCTGGGGGGACTCCCGAAACATTCAGTACTTC. It codes for CASSWGDSRNIQYF.

V and J are TRBV25-1 and TRBJ2-6, with D possibly matching TRBD1 (5 bases). This CDR3 region has 17 residues. CDR1 is MGHDK, CDR2 SYGVNS, per germline. The germline V and J ends were trimmed by 3 bases and 5 bases, with 17 bases remaining between them. CDR3 protein: CASSELSGQSRANVLTF. The CDR3, as DNA: TGTGCCAGCAGTGAGTTGAGTGGACAAAGTCGGGCCAACGTCCTGACTTTC.

J is TRBJ1-5 and V is TRBV19, with D possibly being TRBD1 (5 bases). Germline V CDR1 and CDR2: LNHDA, SQIVND (reference sequence). The CDR3 spans 17 residues. The ends were cut back, 3 bases at V and 0 bases at J, with 15 bases in the middle. The CDR3 region has the DNA TGTGCCAGTAGTATTGGCCGGGGACTGAATAGCAATCAGCCCCAGCATTTT. It yields the protein CASSIGRGLNSNQPQHF. Combining the CDR3 with reference TRBV19 and TRBJ1-5 gives the whole variable domain DGGITQSPKYLFRKEGQNVTLSCEQNLNHDAMYWYRQDPGQGLRLIYYSQIVNDFQKGDIAEGYSVSREKKESFPLTVTSAQKNPTAFYLCASSIGRGLNSNQPQHFGDGTRLSIL.

This clone was detected a few times. The chain has TRBV6-6 and TRBJ1-5; 9 positions match TRBD1. CDR3 length equals 15 residues. Trimming removed 5 bases from V and 2 bases from J; junction bases left unmatched: 4. Per the germline V gene, CDR1 is MNHNY and CDR2 is SVGAGI (reference sequence). This chain's CDR3 is CASSGRDRGNQPQHF. The DNA of the CDR3 is TGTGCCAGCAGTGGCCGGGACAGGGGCAATCAGCCCCAGCATTTT.

Comment on this clone: Other DNA sequences from this sample encode an identical CDR3 as well. The CDR3 nucleotides read TGTGCCAGTAGGACCGGGACTAGCGGGAGGGCGGAGTGGTACTTC. Protein product: CASRTGTSGRAEWYF. The chain couples TRBV19 to TRBJ2-7; TRBD2 matches at 16 bases. J lost 12 bases, V lost 6 bases, and 11 bases had no gene match. The germline V gene encodes CDR1 LNHDA and CDR2 SQIVND (reference sequence). The CDR3 is made up of 15 amino acids.

V usage is TRBV5-1 and J usage is TRBJ2-3, with 10 bases matching TRBD1. This CDR3 has 16 amino acids. Germline CDR1 SGHRS, CDR2 YFSETQ. The V gene end was trimmed by 0 bases and the J gene end by 0 bases; junction bases not matched to a gene: 1. The CDR3 DNA sequence: TGCGCCAGCAGCTTGGGACAGGGGGCGAGCACAGATACGCAGTATTTT. This translates into CASSLGQGASTDTQYF.

The gene calls are TRBV5-8 and TRBJ2-1; D remains unclear. The V end lost 0 bases, the J end lost 9 bases, and 10 bases lay between the germline ends. Per germline, CDR1 SGHTS and CDR2 YDEGEE. The CDR3 is 13 amino acids. CDR3 nucleotide sequence: TGTGCCAGCAGCTTGGTTGTACTAAGTGAGCAGTTCTTC. Residues: CASSLVVLSEQFF.

The chain uses TRBV7-8 and TRBJ1-2, with a weak D call TRBD1 (5 bases). The V and J ends lost 2 bases and 5 bases respectively, with 9 bases between them. Per germline, CDR1 SGHVS and CDR2 FQNEAQ. The CDR3 runs to 13 residues. The CDR3 DNA follows: TGTGCCAGCAGCTTATTCGGGGGGTATGGCTACACCTTC. Protein: CASSLFGGYGYTF.

The chain employs TRBV10-1 and TRBJ2-2, with 8 positions matching TRBD2. The CDR3 has 17 residues. Germline V gives CDR1 WNHNN, CDR2 SYGVQD (reference sequence). Trimming took 7 bases from V and 0 from J; bases not matched to a gene: 10. The CDR3 sequence is CASTEERGHPNTGELFF. In nucleotides, the CDR3 is TGCGCCAGCACGGAGGAGCGGGGGCATCCGAACACCGGGGAGCTGTTTTTT.

This chain connects TRBV18 to TRBJ1-1; TRBD1 aligns across 7 bases. Germline CDR1 and CDR2: KGHSH and LQKENI. CDR3 length: 14 residues. The V and J ends lost 3 bases and 1 base, in that order; junction bases with no gene match: 2. CDR3 residues: CASSPGQANTEAFF. For the CDR3, the DNA is TGTGCCAGCTCACCTGGACAGGCGAACACTGAAGCTTTCTTT.

V gene TRBV19 combines with J gene TRBJ1-1; D unresolved. V was pared by 7 bases and J by 1 base, with 10 bases between. The CDR3 length is 13 residues. Germline lookup yields CDR1 LNHDA and CDR2 SQIVND (reference sequence). As DNA, the CDR3 is TGTGCCAGTACCCTGAGGAGGAACACTGAAGCTTTCTTT. This codes for CASTLRRNTEAFF. Full variable domain (outside the CDR3, taken from reference TRBV19 and TRBJ1-1): DGGITQSPKYLFRKEGQNVTLSCEQNLNHDAMYWYRQDPGQGLRLIYYSQIVNDFQKGDIAEGYSVSREKKESFPLTVTSAQKNPTAFYLCASTLRRNTEAFFGQGTRLTVV.

The chain employs TRBV6-5 and TRBJ1-2, with 7 bases matching TRBD1. The CDR3 runs to 16 residues. The J segment lost 4 bases and the V segment lost 1 base, leaving 9 bases of the junction unmatched. The germline CDR1 and CDR2 sequences are MNHEY and SVGAGI. CDR3 loop: CASSYFPDRALYGYTF. The DNA of the CDR3 is TGTGCCAGCAGTTACTTTCCCGACAGGGCCCTCTATGGCTACACCTTC.

The V and J genes are TRBV4-3 and TRBJ2-7; D not certain. V was clipped by 0 bases and J by 2 bases, with 17 bases between them. This CDR3 has 17 amino acids. The germline gives CDR1 LGHNA, CDR2 YSLEER. The CDR3 nucleotides read TGCGCCAGCAGCCAAGAATATCGGTCGCGGAACGCCTACGAGCAGTACTTC. It translates to CASSQEYRSRNAYEQYF.

For this clone: Other DNA sequences in the same sample also yield this CDR3. V and J are TRBV7-8 and TRBJ1-6, with 8 nucleotides matching TRBD1. Germline V gives CDR1 SGHVS, CDR2 FQNEAQ. Trimming at V came to 4 bases and at J to 8 bases, leaving 7 bases not matched to a gene. The CDR3 has 15 amino acids. Written as DNA, the CDR3 is TGTGCCAGCAGCTCCGGGACAGGAGGTCATTCACCCCTCCACTTT. This sequence encodes CASSSGTGGHSPLHF. Full variable domain (missing parts from reference TRBV7-8 and TRBJ1-6): GAGVSQSPRYKVAKRGQDVALRCDPISGHVSLFWYQQALGQGPEFLTYFQNEAQLDKSGLPSDRFFAERPEGSVSTLKIQRTQQEDSAVYLCASSSGTGGHSPLHFGNGTRLTVT.